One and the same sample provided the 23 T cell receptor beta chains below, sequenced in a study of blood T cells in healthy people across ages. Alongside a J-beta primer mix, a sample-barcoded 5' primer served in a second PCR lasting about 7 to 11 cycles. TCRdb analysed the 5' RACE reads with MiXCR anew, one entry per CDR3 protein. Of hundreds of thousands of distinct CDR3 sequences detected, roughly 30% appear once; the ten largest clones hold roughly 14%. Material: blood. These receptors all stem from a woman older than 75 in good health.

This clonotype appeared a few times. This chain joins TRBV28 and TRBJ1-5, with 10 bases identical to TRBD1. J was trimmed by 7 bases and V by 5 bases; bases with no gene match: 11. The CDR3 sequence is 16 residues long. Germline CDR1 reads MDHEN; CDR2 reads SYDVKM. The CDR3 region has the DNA TGTGCCAGCAGTCTTCTCCGGACAGGGGGAGGACAGCCCCAGCATTTT. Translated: CASSLLRTGGGQPQHF.

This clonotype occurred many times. The CDR3 DNA reads TGCAGCGTTCGGCAGGGGGCCGGGGAAAAACTGTTTTTT. It encodes CSVRQGAGEKLFF. The chain carries TRBV29-1 and TRBJ1-4; 8 bases map to TRBD1. This CDR3 comprises 13 residues. Per germline, CDR1 SQVTM and CDR2 ANQGSEA. After removal of 5 bases from V and 8 bases from J, the junction contained 7 bases not matched to a gene.

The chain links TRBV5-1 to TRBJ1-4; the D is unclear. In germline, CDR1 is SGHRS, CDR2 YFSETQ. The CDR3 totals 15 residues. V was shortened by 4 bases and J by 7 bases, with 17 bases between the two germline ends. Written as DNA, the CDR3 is TGCGCCAGCAGCCCTGGTGAAGGGTGGTTTGAAAAACTGTTTTTT. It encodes CASSPGEGWFEKLFF.

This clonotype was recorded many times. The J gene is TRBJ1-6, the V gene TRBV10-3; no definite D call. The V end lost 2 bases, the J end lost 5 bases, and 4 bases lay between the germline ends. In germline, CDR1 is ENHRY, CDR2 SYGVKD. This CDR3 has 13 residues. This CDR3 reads CAISETHNSPLHF. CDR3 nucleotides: TGTGCCATCAGTGAGACACATAATTCACCCCTCCACTTT.

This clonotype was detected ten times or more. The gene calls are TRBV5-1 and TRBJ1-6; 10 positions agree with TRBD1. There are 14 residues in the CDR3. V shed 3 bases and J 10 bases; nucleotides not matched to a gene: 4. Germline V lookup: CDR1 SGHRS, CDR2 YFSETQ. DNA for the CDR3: TGCGCCAGCAGCTCCGGGACAGGGGAGTCACCCCTCCACTTT. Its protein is CASSSGTGESPLHF. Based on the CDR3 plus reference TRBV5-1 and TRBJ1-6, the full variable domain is KAGVTQTPRYLIKTRGQQVTLSCSPISGHRSVSWYQQTPGQGLQFLFEYFSETQRNKGNFPGRFSGRQFSNSRSEMNVSTLELGDSALYLCASSSGTGESPLHFGNGTRLTVT.

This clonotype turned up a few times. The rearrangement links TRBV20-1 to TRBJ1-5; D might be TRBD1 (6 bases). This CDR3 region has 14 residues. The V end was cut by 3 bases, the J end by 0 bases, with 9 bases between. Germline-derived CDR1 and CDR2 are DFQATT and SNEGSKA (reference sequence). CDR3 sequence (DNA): TGCAGTGCTAGGCGGGACAATAGCAATCAGCCCCAGCATTTT. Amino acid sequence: CSARRDNSNQPQHF.

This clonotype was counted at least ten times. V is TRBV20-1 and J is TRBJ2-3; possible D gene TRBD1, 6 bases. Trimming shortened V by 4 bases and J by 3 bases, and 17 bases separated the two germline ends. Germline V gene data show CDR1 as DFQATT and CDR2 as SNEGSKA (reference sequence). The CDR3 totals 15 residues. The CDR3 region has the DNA TGCAGTGCTACCGACACCGGGACAATTACAGATACGCAGTATTTT. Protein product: CSATDTGTITDTQYF.

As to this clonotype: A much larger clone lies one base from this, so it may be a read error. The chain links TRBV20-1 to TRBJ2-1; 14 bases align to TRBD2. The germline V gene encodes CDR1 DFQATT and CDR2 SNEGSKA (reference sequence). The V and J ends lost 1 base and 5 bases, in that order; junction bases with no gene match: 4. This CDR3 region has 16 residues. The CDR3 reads CSARVTSGGVNNEQFF. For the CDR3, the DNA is TGCAGTGCTAGAGTGACTAGCGGGGGGGTGAACAATGAGCAGTTCTTC.

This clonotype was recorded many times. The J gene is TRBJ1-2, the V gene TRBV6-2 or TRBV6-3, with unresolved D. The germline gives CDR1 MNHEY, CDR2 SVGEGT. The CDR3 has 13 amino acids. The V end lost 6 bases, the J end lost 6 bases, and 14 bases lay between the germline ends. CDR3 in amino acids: CASSRTGENGYTF. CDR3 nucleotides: TGTGCCAGCAGCAGGACGGGAGAAAATGGCTACACCTTC.

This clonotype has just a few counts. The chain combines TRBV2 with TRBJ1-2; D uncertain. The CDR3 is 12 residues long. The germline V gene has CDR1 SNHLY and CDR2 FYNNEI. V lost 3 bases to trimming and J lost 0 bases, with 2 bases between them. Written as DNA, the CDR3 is TGTGCCAGCAGTGAGACTAACTATGGCTACACCTTC. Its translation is CASSETNYGYTF.

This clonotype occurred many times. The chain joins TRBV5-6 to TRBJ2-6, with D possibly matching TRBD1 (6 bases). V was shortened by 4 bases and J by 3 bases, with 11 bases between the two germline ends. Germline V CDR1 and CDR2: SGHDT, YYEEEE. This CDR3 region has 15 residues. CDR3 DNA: TGTGCCAGCAGCCCCGGGACACTTGGGGCCAACGTCCTGACTTTC. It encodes CASSPGTLGANVLTF.

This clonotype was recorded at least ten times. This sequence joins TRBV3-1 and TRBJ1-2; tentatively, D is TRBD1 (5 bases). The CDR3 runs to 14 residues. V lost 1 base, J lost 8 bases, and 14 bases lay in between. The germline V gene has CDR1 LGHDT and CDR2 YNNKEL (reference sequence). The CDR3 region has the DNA TGTGCCAGCAGCCAAGGGGGCGCTGCAAGGGGCTACACCTTC. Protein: CASSQGGAARGYTF.

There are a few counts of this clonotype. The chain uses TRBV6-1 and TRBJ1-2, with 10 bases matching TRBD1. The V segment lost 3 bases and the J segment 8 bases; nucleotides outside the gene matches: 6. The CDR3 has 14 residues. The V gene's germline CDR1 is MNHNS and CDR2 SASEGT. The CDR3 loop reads CASSDRTGGTGYTF. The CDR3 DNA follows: TGTGCCAGCAGTGACAGGACAGGGGGAACAGGCTACACCTTC.

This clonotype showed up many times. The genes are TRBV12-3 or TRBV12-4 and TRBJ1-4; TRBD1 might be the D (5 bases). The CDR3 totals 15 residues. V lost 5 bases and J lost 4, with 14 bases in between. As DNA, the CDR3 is TGTGCCAGCAGTCCGCGGGACGGAATTAATGAAAAACTGTTTTTT. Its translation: CASSPRDGINEKLFF.

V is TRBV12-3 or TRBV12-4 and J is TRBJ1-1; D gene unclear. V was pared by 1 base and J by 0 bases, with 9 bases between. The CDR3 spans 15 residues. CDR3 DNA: TGTGCCAGCAGTTTAGATGGGGAAATGAACACTGAAGCTTTCTTT. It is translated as CASSLDGEMNTEAFF.

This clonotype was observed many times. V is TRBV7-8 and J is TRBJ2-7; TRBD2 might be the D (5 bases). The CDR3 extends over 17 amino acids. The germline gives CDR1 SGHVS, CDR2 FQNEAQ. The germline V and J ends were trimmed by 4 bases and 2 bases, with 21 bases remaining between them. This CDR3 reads CASSYGKTGSLPYEQYF. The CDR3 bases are TGTGCCAGCAGCTACGGGAAAACGGGCAGCCTTCCCTACGAGCAGTACTTC.

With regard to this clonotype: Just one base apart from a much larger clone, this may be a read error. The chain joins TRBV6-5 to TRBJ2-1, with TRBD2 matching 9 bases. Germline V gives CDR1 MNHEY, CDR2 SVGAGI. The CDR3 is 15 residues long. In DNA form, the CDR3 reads TGTGCCTGCAGTTTCCGACTAGCGGAAAACAATGAGCAGTTCTTC. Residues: CACSFRLAENNEQFF.

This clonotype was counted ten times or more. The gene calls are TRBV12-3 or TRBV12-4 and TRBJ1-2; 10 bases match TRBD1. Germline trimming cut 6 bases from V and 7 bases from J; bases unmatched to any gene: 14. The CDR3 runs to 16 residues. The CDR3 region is CASSQTDRGPWGGYTF. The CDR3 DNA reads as TGTGCCAGCAGCCAGACAGACAGGGGGCCCTGGGGTGGCTACACCTTC.

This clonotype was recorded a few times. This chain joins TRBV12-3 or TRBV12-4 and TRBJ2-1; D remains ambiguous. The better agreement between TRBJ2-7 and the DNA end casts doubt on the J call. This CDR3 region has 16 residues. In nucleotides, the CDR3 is TGTGCCAGCAGTTTATTCGGGCAAAGCTCCTACAATGAGCAGTACTTC. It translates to CASSLFGQSSYNEQYF.

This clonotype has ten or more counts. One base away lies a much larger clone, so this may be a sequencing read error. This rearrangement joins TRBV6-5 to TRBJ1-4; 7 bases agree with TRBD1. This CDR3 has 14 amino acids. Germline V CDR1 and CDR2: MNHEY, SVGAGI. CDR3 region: CASSTGQKNEKRFF. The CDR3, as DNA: TGTGCCAGCAGTACGGGACAGAAAAATGAAAAACGGTTTTTT.

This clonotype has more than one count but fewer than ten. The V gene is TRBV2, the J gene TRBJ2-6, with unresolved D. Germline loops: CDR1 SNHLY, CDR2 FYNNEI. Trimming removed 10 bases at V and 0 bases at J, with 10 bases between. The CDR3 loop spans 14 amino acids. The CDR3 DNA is TGTGCCAACAGAGCCGACTCTGGGGCCAACGTCCTGACTTTC. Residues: CANRADSGANVLTF.

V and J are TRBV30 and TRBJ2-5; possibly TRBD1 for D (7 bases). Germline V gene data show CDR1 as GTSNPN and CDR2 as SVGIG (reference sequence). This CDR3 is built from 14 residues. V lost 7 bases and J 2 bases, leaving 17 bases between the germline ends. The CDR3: CASPGGRGQETQYF. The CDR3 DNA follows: TGTGCCTCCCCCGGGGGCAGGGGGCAAGAGACCCAGTACTTC.

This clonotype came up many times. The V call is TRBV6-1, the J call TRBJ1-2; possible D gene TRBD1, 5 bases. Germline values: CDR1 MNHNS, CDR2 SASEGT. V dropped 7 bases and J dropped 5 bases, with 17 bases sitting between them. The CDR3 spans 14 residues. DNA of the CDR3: TGTGCCAGCACCGAACTCAATTCAGGGTATGGCTACACCTTC. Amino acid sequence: CASTELNSGYGYTF.